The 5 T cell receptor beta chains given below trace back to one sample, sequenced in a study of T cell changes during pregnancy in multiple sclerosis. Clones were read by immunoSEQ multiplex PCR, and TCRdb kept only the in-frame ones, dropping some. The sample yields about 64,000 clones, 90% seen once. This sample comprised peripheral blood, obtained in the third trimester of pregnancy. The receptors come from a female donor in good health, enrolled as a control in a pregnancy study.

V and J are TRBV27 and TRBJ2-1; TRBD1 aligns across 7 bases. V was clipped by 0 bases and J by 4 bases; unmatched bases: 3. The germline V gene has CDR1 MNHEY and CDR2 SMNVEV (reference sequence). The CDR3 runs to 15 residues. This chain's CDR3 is CASSLSSRGYNEQFF. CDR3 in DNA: TGTGCCAGCAGTTTATCCAGCAGGGGGTACAATGAGCAGTTCTTC.

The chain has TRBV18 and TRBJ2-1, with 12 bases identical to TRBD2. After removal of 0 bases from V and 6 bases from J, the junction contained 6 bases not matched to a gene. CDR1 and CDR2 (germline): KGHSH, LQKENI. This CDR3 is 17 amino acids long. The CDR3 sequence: CASSPPLAGGTGNEQFF. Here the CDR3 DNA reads TGTGCCAGCTCACCACCCCTAGCGGGGGGGACCGGCAATGAGCAGTTCTTC.

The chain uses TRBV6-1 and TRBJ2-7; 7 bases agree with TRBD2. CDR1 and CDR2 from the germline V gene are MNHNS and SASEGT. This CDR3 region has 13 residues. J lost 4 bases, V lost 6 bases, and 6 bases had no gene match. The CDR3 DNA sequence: TGTGCCAGCAGAAACGGGGGAGGGTACGAGCAGTACTTC. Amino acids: CASRNGGGYEQYF.

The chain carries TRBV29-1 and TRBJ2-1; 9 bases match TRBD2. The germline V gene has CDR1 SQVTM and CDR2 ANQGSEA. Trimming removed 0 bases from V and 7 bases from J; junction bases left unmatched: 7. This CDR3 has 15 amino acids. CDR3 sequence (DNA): TGCAGCGTTGAAGATCTTAGCGGGGGAAATAATGAGCAGTTCTTC. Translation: CSVEDLSGGNNEQFF.

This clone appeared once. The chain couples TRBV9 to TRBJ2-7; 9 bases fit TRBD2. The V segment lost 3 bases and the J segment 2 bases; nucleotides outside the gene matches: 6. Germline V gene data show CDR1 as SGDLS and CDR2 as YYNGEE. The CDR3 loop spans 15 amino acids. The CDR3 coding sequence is TGTGCCAGCAGCGCCAGCGGGGGGATTGCCTACGAGCAGTACTTC. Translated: CASSASGGIAYEQYF.